The 12 T cell receptor beta chains reported below all come from one sample, sequenced in a study of blood T cell repertoires in COVID-19. Sequenced by immunoSEQ multiplex PCR; TCRdb stores in-frame clones only, minus some. In the table there are about 70,000 clones, about 85% of which are singletons. What was sequenced was peripheral blood. These receptors came from an elderly man with acute or convalescent COVID-19.

CDR3 sequence (DNA): TGCGCCAGCAGCCTGGGACTAGCGGGGACCAATGAGCAGTTCTTC. It is translated as CASSLGLAGTNEQFF. The chain carries TRBV5-1 and TRBJ2-1; 13 bases agree with TRBD2. The germline V gene has CDR1 SGHRS and CDR2 YFSETQ. The V and J ends lost 4 bases and 6 bases, in that order; junction bases with no gene match: 4. This CDR3 spans 15 amino acids.

The J gene is TRBJ2-3, the V gene TRBV7-9; 10 bases map to TRBD2. The CDR3 sequence is 16 residues long. The germline V gene encodes CDR1 SEHNR and CDR2 FQNEAQ (reference sequence). J lost 6 bases, V lost 4 bases, and 10 bases had no gene match. The CDR3 protein is CASSWGASGRLDTQYF. The CDR3 DNA reads TGTGCCAGCAGCTGGGGCGCTAGCGGGAGATTGGATACGCAGTATTTT.

The V gene is TRBV3-1 (or the pseudogene TRBV3-2), the J gene TRBJ2-1; D might be TRBD2 (5 bases). CDR1 and CDR2 from the germline V gene are LGHDT and YNNKEL (reference sequence). Trimming removed 1 base at V and 2 bases at J, with 15 bases between. The CDR3 is 17 amino acids. Here the CDR3 reads CASSQVGGLSAYNEQFF. DNA of the CDR3: TGTGCCAGCAGCCAAGTAGGAGGACTCAGCGCCTACAATGAGCAGTTCTTC.

The rearrangement links TRBV7-3 to TRBJ2-3; 11 bases agree with TRBD2. Germline CDR1 SGHTA, CDR2 FQGTGA. The CDR3 is 15 residues long. Trimming at V came to 5 bases and at J to 2 bases, leaving 3 bases not matched to a gene. The CDR3 reads CASSPSGGNTDTQYF. As DNA, the CDR3 is TGTGCCAGCAGCCCTAGCGGGGGGAACACAGATACGCAGTATTTT.

The genes are TRBV2 and TRBJ1-1; 9 positions match TRBD1. V dropped 5 bases and J dropped 5; count of bases not matched to a gene: 6. Germline V CDR1 and CDR2: SNHLY, FYNNEI. The CDR3 length is 14 residues. CDR3 residues: CASSTQGAGTEAFF. The DNA of the CDR3 is TGTGCCAGCAGTACACAGGGGGCTGGGACTGAAGCTTTCTTT.

V is TRBV19 and J is TRBJ2-6; 10 bases match TRBD2. Unmatched junction bases numbered 12, after V lost 6 bases and J lost 4 bases. This CDR3 contains 18 residues. CDR1 LNHDA and CDR2 SQIVND come from the germline V gene (reference sequence). The CDR3 DNA reads as TGTGCCAGTAGCCTTCCCTCTAGCGGGAGTACCGGGGCCAACGTCCTGACTTTC. Its protein is CASSLPSSGSTGANVLTF.

This chain links TRBV29-1 with TRBJ2-1, with 11 bases fitting TRBD2. CDR1 SQVTM and CDR2 ANQGSEA come from the germline V gene. After removal of 3 bases from V and 0 bases from J, the junction contained 7 bases not matched to a gene. This CDR3 is 17 amino acids long. The CDR3 nucleotides are TGCAGCGTTGATTACGGGACTAGCGGCAGCTCCTACAATGAGCAGTTCTTC. This encodes CSVDYGTSGSSYNEQFF.

The genes are TRBV7-8 and TRBJ2-7, with TRBD1 identical over 8 bases. This CDR3 has 14 amino acids. After removal of 5 bases from V and 3 bases from J, the junction contained 6 bases not matched to a gene. Germline CDR1 is SGHVS and CDR2 is FQNEAQ. The CDR3 is CASSHTDRGYEQYF. The CDR3 bases are TGTGCCAGCAGCCATACCGACAGGGGCTACGAGCAGTACTTC.

The chain uses TRBV5-4 and TRBJ1-1, with D possibly being TRBD1 (5 bases). This CDR3 contains 13 residues. Germline CDR1 reads SGHNT; CDR2 reads YYREEE (reference sequence). Trimming left V 0 bases short and J 6 bases short, with 9 bases between. This chain's CDR3 is CASSLDAGSEAFF. DNA for the CDR3: TGTGCCAGCAGCTTGGATGCAGGGTCTGAAGCTTTCTTT. Using reference TRBV5-4 and TRBJ1-1 for the parts outside the CDR3, the full variable domain is ETGVTQSPTHLIKTRGQQVTLRCSSQSGHNTVSWYQQALGQGPQFIFQYYREEENGRGNFPPRFSGLQFPNYSSELNVNALELDDSALYLCASSLDAGSEAFFGQGTRLTVV.

This clone is a singleton in its sample. The chain joins TRBV5-5 to TRBJ2-1, with D possibly being TRBD2 (6 bases). The V end was cut by 2 bases, the J end by 1 base, with 10 bases between. The V gene's germline CDR1 is SGHKS and CDR2 YYEKEE (reference sequence). This CDR3 has 15 residues. The CDR3 DNA reads as TGTGCCAGCAGCTTTGGCGGGGTGTCCTACAATGAGCAGTTCTTC. Translating gives CASSFGGVSYNEQFF.

This chain joins TRBV10-3 and TRBJ1-1, with a weak D call TRBD1 (5 bases). Germline V CDR1 and CDR2: ENHRY, SYGVKD. CDR3 length: 13 residues. Trimming took off 10 bases at V and 2 bases at J, with 14 bases between the two ends. CDR3 in amino acids: CATRRGENTEAFF. The CDR3 DNA reads as TGTGCCACCCGGCGGGGGGAAAACACTGAAGCTTTCTTT.

The rearrangement joins TRBV5-1 to TRBJ2-5, with 8 bases fitting TRBD2. Looked up from germline, CDR1 is SGHRS and CDR2 is YFSETQ. The length of the CDR3 is 17 residues. J was trimmed by 4 bases and V by 1 base; bases with no gene match: 12. This CDR3 reads CASSLTVSAGEGETQYF. CDR3 DNA sequence: TGCGCCAGCAGCTTGACAGTCTCAGCGGGAGAAGGAGAGACCCAGTACTTC.